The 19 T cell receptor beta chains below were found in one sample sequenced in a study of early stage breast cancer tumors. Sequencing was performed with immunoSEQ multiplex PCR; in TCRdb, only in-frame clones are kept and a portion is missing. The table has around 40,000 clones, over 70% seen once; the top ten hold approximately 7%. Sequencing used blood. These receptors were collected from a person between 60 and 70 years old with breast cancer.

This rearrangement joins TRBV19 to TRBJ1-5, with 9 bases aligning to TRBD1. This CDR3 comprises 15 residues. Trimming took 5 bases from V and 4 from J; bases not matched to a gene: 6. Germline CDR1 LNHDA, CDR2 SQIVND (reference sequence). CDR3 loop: CASSLDGTGNQPQHF. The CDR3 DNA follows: TGTGCCAGTAGTCTGGACGGGACAGGGAATCAGCCCCAGCATTTT.

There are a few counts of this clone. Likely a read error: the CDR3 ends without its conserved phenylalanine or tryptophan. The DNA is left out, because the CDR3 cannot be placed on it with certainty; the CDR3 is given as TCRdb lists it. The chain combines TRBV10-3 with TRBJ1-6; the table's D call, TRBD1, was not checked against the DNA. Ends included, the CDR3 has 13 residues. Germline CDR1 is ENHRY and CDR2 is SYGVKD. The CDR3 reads CAISPSHRDRGRR.

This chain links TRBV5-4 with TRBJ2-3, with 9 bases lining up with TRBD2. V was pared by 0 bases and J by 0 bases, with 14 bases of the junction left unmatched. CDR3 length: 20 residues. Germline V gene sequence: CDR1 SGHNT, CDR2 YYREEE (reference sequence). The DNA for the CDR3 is TGTGCCAGCAGCTTGGCCGAGAATAGCGGGGGACCCTTCAGCACAGATACGCAGTATTTT. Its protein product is CASSLAENSGGPFSTDTQYF.

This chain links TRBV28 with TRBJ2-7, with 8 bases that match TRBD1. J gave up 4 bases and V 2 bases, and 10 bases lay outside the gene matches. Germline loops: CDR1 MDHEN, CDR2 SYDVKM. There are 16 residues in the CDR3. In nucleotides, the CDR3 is TGTGCCAGCAGTTTAAGTGGGGCAGGGGGCCAGTACGAGCAGTACTTC. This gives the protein CASSLSGAGGQYEQYF.

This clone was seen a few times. The CDR3 protein is CASSPNRGAFF. The CDR3 nucleotides read TGTGCCAGCTCACCAAACAGGGGAGCTTTCTTT. The chain uses TRBV18 and TRBJ1-1; 7 bases map to TRBD1. Germline V CDR1 and CDR2: KGHSH, LQKENI. V dropped 2 bases and J dropped 10; count of bases not matched to a gene: 1. This CDR3 region has 11 residues.

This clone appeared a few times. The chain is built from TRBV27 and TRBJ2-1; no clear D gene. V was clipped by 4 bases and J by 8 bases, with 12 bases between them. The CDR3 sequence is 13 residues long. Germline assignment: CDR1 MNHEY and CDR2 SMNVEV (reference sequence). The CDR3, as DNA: TGTGCCAGCAGTTCAAGACTTGTGGATGAGCAGTTCTTC. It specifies CASSSRLVDEQFF.

This CDR3 is CASSQAPDGSNQPQHF. CDR3 nucleotide sequence: TGCGCCAGCAGCCAAGCGCCGGACGGTAGCAATCAGCCCCAGCATTTT. This chain connects TRBV4-1 to TRBJ1-5; the D is unclear. The CDR3 has 16 amino acids. Trimming took off 1 base at V and 0 bases at J, with 10 bases between the two ends. The germline V gene encodes CDR1 MGHRA and CDR2 YSYEKL.

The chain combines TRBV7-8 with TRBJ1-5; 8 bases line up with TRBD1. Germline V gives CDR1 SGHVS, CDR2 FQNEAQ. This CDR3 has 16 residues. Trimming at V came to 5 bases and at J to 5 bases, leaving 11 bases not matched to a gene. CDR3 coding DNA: TGTGCCAGCAGCCCCCAAGCCAGGGGGCCGGATCAGCCCCAGCATTTT. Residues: CASSPQARGPDQPQHF.

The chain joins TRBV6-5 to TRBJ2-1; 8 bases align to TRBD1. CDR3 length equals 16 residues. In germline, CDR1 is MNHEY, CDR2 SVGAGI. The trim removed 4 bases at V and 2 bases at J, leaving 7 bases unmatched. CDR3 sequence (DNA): TGTGCCAGCAGTTCTCTCAGGACAGGGCCCTACAATGAGCAGTTCTTC. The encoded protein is CASSSLRTGPYNEQFF.

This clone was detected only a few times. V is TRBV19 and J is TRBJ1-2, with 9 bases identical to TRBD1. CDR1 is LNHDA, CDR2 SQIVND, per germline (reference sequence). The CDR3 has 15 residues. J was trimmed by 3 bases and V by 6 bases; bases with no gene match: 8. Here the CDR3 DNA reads TGTGCCAGTAGCCCTTACAGGGGGCGGGACTATGGCTACACCTTC. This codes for CASSPYRGRDYGYTF. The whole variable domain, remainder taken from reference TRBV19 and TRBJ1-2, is DGGITQSPKYLFRKEGQNVTLSCEQNLNHDAMYWYRQDPGQGLRLIYYSQIVNDFQKGDIAEGYSVSREKKESFPLTVTSAQKNPTAFYLCASSPYRGRDYGYTFGSGTRLTVV.

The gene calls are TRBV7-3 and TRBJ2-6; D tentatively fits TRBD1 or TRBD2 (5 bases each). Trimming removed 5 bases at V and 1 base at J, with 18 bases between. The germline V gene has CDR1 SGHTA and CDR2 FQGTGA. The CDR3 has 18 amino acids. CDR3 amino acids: CASSHMGPQHSGANVLTF. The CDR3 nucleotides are TGTGCCAGCAGCCATATGGGACCGCAACATTCTGGGGCCAACGTCCTGACTTTC.

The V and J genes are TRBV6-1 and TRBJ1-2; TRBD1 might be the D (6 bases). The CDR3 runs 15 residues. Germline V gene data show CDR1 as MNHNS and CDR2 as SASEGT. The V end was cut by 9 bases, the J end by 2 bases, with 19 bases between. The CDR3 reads CASRSGGAVNYGYTF. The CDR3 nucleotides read TGTGCCAGTAGAAGCGGGGGGGCGGTAAACTATGGCTACACCTTC.

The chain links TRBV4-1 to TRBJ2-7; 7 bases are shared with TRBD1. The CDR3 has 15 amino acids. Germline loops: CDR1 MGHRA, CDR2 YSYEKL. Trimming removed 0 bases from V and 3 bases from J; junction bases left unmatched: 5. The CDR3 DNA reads TGCGCCAGCAGCCAAGATCGACAGGGTTTCTACGAGCAGTACTTC. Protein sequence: CASSQDRQGFYEQYF.

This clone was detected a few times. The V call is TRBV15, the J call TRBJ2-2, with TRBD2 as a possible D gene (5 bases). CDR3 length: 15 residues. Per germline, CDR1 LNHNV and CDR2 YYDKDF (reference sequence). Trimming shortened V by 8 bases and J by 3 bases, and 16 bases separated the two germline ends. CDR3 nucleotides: TGTGCCACCCGAGAAGGAGCGGACGACACCGGGGAGCTGTTTTTT. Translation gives CATREGADDTGELFF.

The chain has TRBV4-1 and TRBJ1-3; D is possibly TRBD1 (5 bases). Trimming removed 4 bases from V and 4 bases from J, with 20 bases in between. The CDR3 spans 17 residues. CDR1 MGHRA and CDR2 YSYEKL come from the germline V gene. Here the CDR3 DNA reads TGCGCCAGCAGCCGCCCTCCCGGAGGGGCTGGGGGAAACACCATATATTTT. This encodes CASSRPPGGAGGNTIYF.

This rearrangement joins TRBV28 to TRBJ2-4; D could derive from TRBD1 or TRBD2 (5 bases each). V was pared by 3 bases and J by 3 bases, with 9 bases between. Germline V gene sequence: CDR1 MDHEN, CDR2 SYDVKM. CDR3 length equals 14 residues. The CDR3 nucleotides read TGTGCCAGCAGTTTCGGGACGGGCAAAAACATTCAGTACTTC. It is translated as CASSFGTGKNIQYF.

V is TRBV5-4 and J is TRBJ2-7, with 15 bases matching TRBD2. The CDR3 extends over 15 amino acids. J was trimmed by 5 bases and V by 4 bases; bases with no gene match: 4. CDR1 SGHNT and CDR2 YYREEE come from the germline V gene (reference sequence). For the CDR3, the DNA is TGTGCCAGCAGCCGGACTAGCGGGAGGGTAGACGAGCAGTACTTC. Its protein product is CASSRTSGRVDEQYF.

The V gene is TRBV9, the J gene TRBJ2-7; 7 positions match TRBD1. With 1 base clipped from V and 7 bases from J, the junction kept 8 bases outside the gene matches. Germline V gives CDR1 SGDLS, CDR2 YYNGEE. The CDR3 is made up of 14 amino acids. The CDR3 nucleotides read TGTGCCAGCAGCGTAACAGGGGCCCTAGGGGAGCAGTACTTC. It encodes CASSVTGALGEQYF.

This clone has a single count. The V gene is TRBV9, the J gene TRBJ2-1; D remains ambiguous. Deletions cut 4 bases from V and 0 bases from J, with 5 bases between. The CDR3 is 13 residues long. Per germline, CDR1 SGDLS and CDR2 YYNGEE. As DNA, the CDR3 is TGTGCCAGCAGCCCAATCTCCTACAATGAGCAGTTCTTC. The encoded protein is CASSPISYNEQFF.